This is a list of T cell receptor beta chains from one sample in a study of shared T cell receptors in the human thymus. TCRdb keeps only in-frame clones here, not all; method: immunoSEQ multiplex PCR. Among 540,000 or so clones, approximately 80% were seen once, and the ten largest hold about 0.013%. These data also featured in a second study, about human thymus T cells.

The sequenced sample was thymocytes. These TCRs come from a boy younger than two with a congenital heart defect. Both conserved end residues are part of each CDR3. D genes are given only for firm matches. Only some rows state a clone size, as once, few, many or a class for expanded clones.

d_call,v_call,j_call,clone_size,cdr3_nt,cdr3_aa
TRBD2,TRBV4-3,TRBJ2-4,-,TGCGCCAGCAGCCAAGACCACTCGCGGGAGGCCCCGGGAAACATTCAGTACTTC,CASSQDHSREAPGNIQYF
TRBD1,TRBV5-1,TRBJ2-2,few,TGCGCCAGCAGCTTGGGGGGACAGGTCCGCACCGGGGAGCTGTTTTTT,CASSLGGQVRTGELFF
TRBD1,TRBV9,TRBJ2-1,once,TGTGCCAGCAGCTCCACCGGGACAGGGGTTAACTTTAGCAGGGTTGAGCAGTTCTTC,CASSSTGTGVNFSRVEQFF
TRBD2,TRBV29-1,TRBJ2-2,-,TGCAGCGTTGGACTAGCGGGAGGGCCCGCCACCGGGGAGCTGTTTTTT,CSVGLAGGPATGELFF
-,TRBV30,TRBJ2-5,-,TGTGCCTGGAGTGTTAAGCTGCAAGAGACCCAGTACTTC,CAWSVKLQETQYF
TRBD1,TRBV5-1,TRBJ2-1,few,TGCGCCAGCAGCTTGGCCTGGACAGGGGACAATGAGCAGTTCTTC,CASSLAWTGDNEQFF
-,TRBV30,TRBJ2-1,-,TGTGCCTGGATTCGCCCCCCAGGGGAGAGGCTCTTCTACAATGAGCAGTTCTTC,CAWIRPPGERLFYNEQFF
TRBD2,TRBV5-5,TRBJ2-1,-,TGTGCCAGCAGCACCTGGACTAGCGAGCATGAGCAGTTCTTC,CASSTWTSEHEQFF
-,TRBV28,TRBJ2-7,-,TGTGCCAGCAGTCCGGGTAGTAGAGTCTCCTCCTACGAGCAGTACTTC,CASSPGSRVSSYEQYF
-,TRBV27,TRBJ2-7,once,TGTGCCAGCAGGGGGGCCCCCGGTAGTCCCCGCTCCTACGAGCAGTACTTC,CASRGAPGSPRSYEQYF
TRBD1,TRBV29-1,TRBJ2-7,-,TGCAGCGTTTTCAGTTCGGACAGGGGGAGCTCCTACGAGCAGTACTTC,CSVFSSDRGSSYEQYF
TRBD2,TRBV27,TRBJ2-7,-,TGTGCCAGCAGTCCGACAAACGGGACTAGCGGGAGTCTGTCCTACGAGCAGTACTTC,CASSPTNGTSGSLSYEQYF
-,TRBV6-6,TRBJ2-3,once,TGTGCCAGCAGTTACTCCTCTGAGGGAGATACGCAGTATTTT,CASSYSSEGDTQYF
TRBD1,TRBV6-6,TRBJ1-2,-,TGTGCCAGCAGTTTCCAACAGGGGGCAAACTATGGCTACACCTTC,CASSFQQGANYGYTF
TRBD2,TRBV29-1,TRBJ2-3,-,TGCAGCGTTGAAGAAAGGAGGGGGTCTAGCGGGCGCACAGATACGCAGTATTTT,CSVEERRGSSGRTDTQYF
TRBD2,TRBV4-1,TRBJ2-7,-,TGCGCCAGCAGCCCTGAGACTGGACTAGCGGTAAGCTCCTACGAGCAGTACTTC,CASSPETGLAVSSYEQYF
-,TRBV5-6,TRBJ2-2,-,TGTGCCAGCAGCTTGGCCTTAGTTAGGGGCTACACCGGGGAGCTGTTTTTT,CASSLALVRGYTGELFF
-,TRBV4-1,TRBJ2-7,-,TGCGCCAGCAGCCAAGATGACCCCAAAGCGCGGTCCTACGAGCAGTACTTC,CASSQDDPKARSYEQYF
-,TRBV11-2,TRBJ2-7,-,TGTGCCAGCCACGCTGGCTCCTCCTACGAGCAGTACTTC,CASHAGSSYEQYF
TRBD2,TRBV5-1,TRBJ2-3,-,TGCGCCAGCAGACTTTCCGAGCGGGAGGGTCTTAGCACAGATACGCAGTATTTT,CASRLSEREGLSTDTQYF
TRBD2,TRBV5-1,TRBJ2-3,-,TGCGCCAGCAGACACTCTAGCGGGAGGGATACGCAGTATTTT,CASRHSSGRDTQYF
-,TRBV5-4,TRBJ1-2,-,TGTGCCAGCAGCTCACCGTGGACAGTGGACTATGGCTACACCTTC,CASSSPWTVDYGYTF
-,TRBV11-2,TRBJ2-7,few,TGTGCCAGCAGCTTAGGGCGCACGGAAGCAGGGCGAGAGGACGAGCAGTACTTC,CASSLGRTEAGREDEQYF
-,TRBV20-1,TRBJ1-1,-,TGCAGTGCCAGGGGTGCTTTCTTT,CSARGAFF
TRBD1,TRBV11-2,TRBJ2-7,-,TGTGCCAGCAGCCCCTTACAGGGGCCCTCCTACGAGCAGTACTTC,CASSPLQGPSYEQYF
-,TRBV27,TRBJ2-1,-,TGTGCCAGCACATCCCCCCACAATGAGCAGTTCTTC,CASTSPHNEQFF
-,TRBV11-2,TRBJ1-2,once,TGTGCCAGCAGCTTAGCAGGGGTCGGCTACACCTTC,CASSLAGVGYTF
TRBD1,TRBV28,TRBJ2-2,-,TGTGCCAGCAGTGGAACGGACAGGGCCAACACCGGGGAGCTGTTTTTT,CASSGTDRANTGELFF
TRBD1,TRBV4-3,TRBJ1-1,-,TGCGCCAGCAGCTCGGGACAGGTGCGTGAAGAAGCTTTCTTT,CASSSGQVREEAFF
-,TRBV14,TRBJ2-7,-,TGTGCCAGCAGCCAAGGGGCTTACGGGAGAGTACCCTACGAGCAGTACTTC,CASSQGAYGRVPYEQYF
TRBD2,TRBV4-3,TRBJ2-1,-,TGCGCCAGCAGCTTAATTAGCGGGAGGGCCCCTGAGCAGTTCTTC,CASSLISGRAPEQFF
-,TRBV6-5,TRBJ1-1,once,TGTGCCAGCTTAGGAGTCCCTTACACTGAAGCTTTCTTT,CASLGVPYTEAFF
TRBD1,TRBV6-1,TRBJ1-4,-,TGTGCCAGCACCCGGACAGGGGCTAATGAAAAACTGTTTTTT,CASTRTGANEKLFF
TRBD1,TRBV5-6,TRBJ2-7,-,TGTGCCAGCAGCTCTGGAGGGGGACAGGGGGTCTACGAGCAGTACTTC,CASSSGGGQGVYEQYF
-,TRBV6-1,TRBJ2-1,-,TGTGCCAGCAGTAGGTCTCGGGAAGTCTACAATGAGCAGTTCTTC,CASSRSREVYNEQFF
-,TRBV11-2,TRBJ1-4,-,TGTGCCAGCAGCCCGGAGGAGGGAGGAAAGGATGAAAAACTGTTTTTT,CASSPEEGGKDEKLFF
TRBD2,TRBV19,TRBJ2-1,-,TGTGCCAGTAGTGGCGGGGAGACTAGCGGGATTGACAATGAGCAGTTCTTC,CASSGGETSGIDNEQFF
TRBD2,TRBV7-9,TRBJ2-5,few,TGTGCCAGCAGTTCAACTAGCGAAATCAACAAATGGGCCCAGTACTTC,CASSSTSEINKWAQYF
TRBD2,TRBV6-5,TRBJ2-1,-,TGTGCCAGCAGATGGACTAGCGCCTACAATGAGCAGTTCTTC,CASRWTSAYNEQFF
TRBD1,TRBV28,TRBJ2-3,-,TGTGCCAGCACCCCTCGCAGGGGGCGGGATACGCAGTATTTT,CASTPRRGRDTQYF
TRBD2,TRBV4-1,TRBJ2-7,-,TGCGCCAGCAGCCACGCTAGCGGCGAAGCCTCCTACGAGCAGTACTTC,CASSHASGEASYEQYF
-,TRBV5-4,TRBJ2-3,few,TGTGCCAGCAGCTTTGCAGCGACTACTAGCACAGATACGCAGTATTTT,CASSFAATTSTDTQYF
TRBD2,TRBV27,TRBJ2-7,once,TGTGCCAGCAGCCGTAGCGGGAGAGCCACCTACGAGCAGTACTTC,CASSRSGRATYEQYF
-,TRBV18,TRBJ2-5,-,TGTGCCAGCTCACCAGCCTGGACTACGGACTTC,CASSPAWTTDF
-,TRBV27,TRBJ2-5,-,TGTGCCAGCAGGGGCCGTCGGGGGACCCAGTACTTC,CASRGRRGTQYF
-,TRBV5-1,TRBJ2-7,-,TGCGCCAGCAGCTTGACAGGGGGAGGGTACGAGCAGTACTTC,CASSLTGGGYEQYF
TRBD1,TRBV7-9,TRBJ1-4,-,TGTGCCAGCAGCCCTGACAGGGCGAAGTGGGGAACTAATGAAAAACTGTTTTTT,CASSPDRAKWGTNEKLFF
-,TRBV9,TRBJ2-2,-,TGTGCCAGCAGCGTAGGGTGGGAGTTCGACGGGGAGCTGTTTTTT,CASSVGWEFDGELFF
TRBD1,TRBV6-8,TRBJ2-4,-,TGTGCCAGCAGTTACTCGGGACAGGGAGTAGCCAAAAACATTCAGTACTTC,CASSYSGQGVAKNIQYF
TRBD2,TRBV5-4,TRBJ2-1,-,TGTGCCAGCAGCTTGTATTGGGGCACTAGCGGGAGCTACAATGAGCAGTTCTTC,CASSLYWGTSGSYNEQFF